The 16 T cell receptor beta chains listed next were all sequenced from one sample in a study of blood T cell repertoires in COVID-19. Data came from immunoSEQ multiplex PCR; TCRdb stores just in-frame clones and leaves some out. The sample comprises roughly 14,000 clones, 70% to 90% of which are singletons, and 17% rests with the top ten. The sequenced material came from peripheral blood. The receptors shown here come from a human donor with active COVID-19. The donor label of this sample is uncertain.

The rearrangement links TRBV28 to TRBJ1-6; 9 nucleotides match TRBD1. Germline assignment: CDR1 MDHEN and CDR2 SYDVKM. Trimming cost V 5 bases and J 8 bases; bases outside gene matches: 7. The CDR3 runs 15 residues. As DNA, the CDR3 is TGTGCCAGCAGTCCCTCGGGACAGGGAGATTCACCCCTCCACTTT. Translating gives CASSPSGQGDSPLHF.

The rearrangement uses TRBV28 and TRBJ2-7; 9 bases match TRBD1. The V gene's germline CDR1 is MDHEN and CDR2 SYDVKM. CDR3 length: 14 residues. V trimming: 5 bases; J trimming: 2 bases; junction bases outside the gene matches: 4. CDR3 in DNA: TGTGCCAGCAGTAGGGACAGGGCGACCTACGAGCAGTACTTC. Translated, it gives CASSRDRATYEQYF.

V usage is TRBV19 and J usage is TRBJ2-5; 10 bases agree with TRBD2. Trimming removed 5 bases from V and 1 base from J; junction bases left unmatched: 7. The CDR3 sequence is 16 residues long. Germline V gene sequence: CDR1 LNHDA, CDR2 SQIVND (reference sequence). The CDR3 protein is CASSPKTSGFQETQYF. CDR3 in DNA: TGTGCCAGTAGTCCGAAGACTAGCGGGTTCCAAGAGACCCAGTACTTC. Variable domain in full (rest from reference TRBV19 and TRBJ2-5): DGGITQSPKYLFRKEGQNVTLSCEQNLNHDAMYWYRQDPGQGLRLIYYSQIVNDFQKGDIAEGYSVSREKKESFPLTVTSAQKNPTAFYLCASSPKTSGFQETQYFGPGTRLLVL.

The chain links TRBV9 to TRBJ2-2; possible D gene TRBD2, 5 bases. Germline V gene data show CDR1 as SGDLS and CDR2 as YYNGEE. This CDR3 has 13 amino acids. V lost 0 bases and J lost 7, with 7 bases in between. CDR3 sequence (DNA): TGTGCCAGCAGCGTAGCGGGGAACGGGGAGCTGTTTTTT. It is translated as CASSVAGNGELFF.

The V gene is TRBV7-3, the J gene TRBJ1-2; TRBD1 agrees at 7 bases. The germline CDR1 and CDR2 sequences are SGHTA and FQGTGA. The CDR3 extends over 16 amino acids. After removal of 7 bases from V and 4 bases from J, the junction contained 15 bases not matched to a gene. The CDR3 loop is CASTPTGTATIYGYTF. In nucleotides, the CDR3 is TGTGCCAGCACCCCAACTGGGACAGCGACAATCTATGGCTACACCTTC.

The chain is built from TRBV18 and TRBJ1-1, with D hard to call. Germline V gene lookup returns CDR1 KGHSH and CDR2 LQKENI. There are 13 residues in the CDR3. The ends were cut back, 3 bases at V and 4 bases at J, with 9 bases in the middle. CDR3 DNA: TGTGCCAGCTCACCGGAGAGCTCCACTGAAGCTTTCTTT. This translates into CASSPESSTEAFF. The full variable domain, rest sourced from reference TRBV18 and TRBJ1-1, is NAGVMQNPRHLVRRRGQEARLRCSPMKGHSHVYWYRQLPEEGLKFMVYLQKENIIDESGMPKERFSAEFPKEGPSILRIQQVVRGDSAAYFCASSPESSTEAFFGQGTRLTVV.

The chain links TRBV30 to TRBJ1-2; 8 nucleotides agree with TRBD1. In germline, CDR1 is GTSNPN, CDR2 SVGIG (reference sequence). V lost 2 bases, J lost 8 bases, and 7 bases stayed unmatched. The CDR3 runs to 13 residues. The CDR3 spells CAWSRDRIEGYTF. CDR3 in DNA: TGTGCCTGGAGTCGGGACAGGATAGAAGGCTACACCTTC.

This clone was found a few times. The genes are TRBV9 and TRBJ2-7; perhaps TRBD1 as D (6 bases). Germline lookup yields CDR1 SGDLS and CDR2 YYNGEE. Trimming cost V 0 bases and J 3 bases, with 10 bases left between them. The length of the CDR3 is 14 residues. CDR3 in amino acids: CASSVDGTLYEQYF. The CDR3, as DNA: TGTGCCAGCAGCGTAGATGGGACACTCTACGAGCAGTACTTC.

This clone was observed once. CDR3 loop: CASSPRTSGRTDTQYF. CDR3 nucleotides: TGTGCCAGCAGCCCGCGGACTAGCGGGAGAACAGATACGCAGTATTTT. The V and J genes are TRBV7-8 and TRBJ2-3; 13 bases line up with TRBD2. CDR1 SGHVS and CDR2 FQNEAQ come from the germline V gene. The CDR3 consists of 16 residues. V was clipped by 5 bases and J by 3 bases; unmatched bases: 5.

The chain has TRBV7-2 and TRBJ1-3; 9 bases match TRBD1. The CDR3 is 15 amino acids. V was clipped by 3 bases and J by 4 bases; unmatched bases: 4. Germline V gives CDR1 SGHTA, CDR2 FQGNSA. The DNA of the CDR3 is TGTGCCAGCAGCTTCTACAGGGGGCTAGGAAACACCATATATTTT. This encodes CASSFYRGLGNTIYF.

The chain couples TRBV2 to TRBJ2-7; the match to TRBD2 covers 7 bases. This CDR3 comprises 13 residues. V shed 7 bases, J shed 6 bases, and the junction held 9 bases outside the gene matches. The V gene's germline CDR1 is SNHLY and CDR2 FYNNEI. CDR3 amino acids: CASNFRGDPEQYF. DNA of the CDR3: TGTGCCAGCAACTTCCGGGGGGACCCCGAGCAGTACTTC.

The chain joins TRBV18 to TRBJ2-7; possibly TRBD2 for D (6 bases). Germline CDR1 KGHSH, CDR2 LQKENI. V gave up 6 bases and J gave up 0 bases, with 12 bases separating them. The CDR3 loop spans 14 amino acids. CDR3 sequence reads: CASSPTGSSYEQYF. The DNA for the CDR3 is TGTGCCAGCTCCCCGACCGGGAGCTCCTACGAGCAGTACTTC.

This clone was detected once. The CDR3 nucleotides read TGTGCCAGCAGCGCCTTGACTAGCGGAGGCTCCTACGAGCAGTACTTC. It yields the protein CASSALTSGGSYEQYF. This chain uses TRBV5-4 with TRBJ2-7; 9 positions agree with TRBD2. The germline V gene encodes CDR1 SGHNT and CDR2 YYREEE (reference sequence). V was clipped by 4 bases and J by 0 bases; unmatched bases: 8. The CDR3 is 16 amino acids. Variable domain in full (rest from reference TRBV5-4 and TRBJ2-7): ETGVTQSPTHLIKTRGQQVTLRCSSQSGHNTVSWYQQALGQGPQFIFQYYREEENGRGNFPPRFSGLQFPNYSSELNVNALELDDSALYLCASSALTSGGSYEQYFGPGTRLTVT.

The chain couples TRBV3-1 (or the pseudogene TRBV3-2) to TRBJ2-3; no firm D call. Trimming stripped 1 base from V and 6 bases from J, with 11 bases between. The CDR3 spans 14 residues. Germline assignment: CDR1 LGHDT and CDR2 YNNKEL (reference sequence). The CDR3 loop is CASSQADILDTQYF. The DNA of the CDR3 is TGTGCCAGCAGCCAAGCTGACATACTGGATACGCAGTATTTT.

This chain joins TRBV7-3 and TRBJ2-2; the D gene is possibly TRBD2 (6 bases). From germline, CDR1 is SGHTA and CDR2 FQGTGA. V was shortened by 1 base and J by 2 bases, with 8 bases between the two germline ends. The CDR3 is 15 amino acids. For the CDR3, the DNA is TGTGCCAGCAGCTTAATGGGGGGAAACACCGGGGAGCTGTTTTTT. This encodes CASSLMGGNTGELFF.

This clone was seen a handful of times. The chain combines TRBV12-5 with TRBJ2-3; D is unresolved. The CDR3 totals 14 residues. CDR1 and CDR2 from the germline V gene are LGHNT and FRNRAP. Trimming pared 6 bases from V and 1 base from J, leaving 11 bases between. For the CDR3, the DNA is TGTGCTAGTGGACAGACGATGGGCACAGATACGCAGTATTTT. This codes for CASGQTMGTDTQYF.